These T cell receptor beta chains were read from a single sample in a study of Ad26.COV2.S vaccination and SARS-CoV-2 variants. Clones were sequenced by immunoSEQ multiplex PCR, and TCRdb holds only the in-frame ones, with some missing. The sample has about 350,000 clones, roughly 89% seen once. Sequenced here: peripheral blood, sampled in a trial of Ad26.COV2.S vaccine versus placebo. These receptors all come from a person between 18 and 60 years old who received the Ad26.COV2.S COVID-19 vaccine or a placebo. CDR3s include the opening cysteine and the closing phenylalanine or tryptophan. Fields, in order: V gene, clone size, J gene, D gene, CDR3 protein, CDR3 DNA. A D gene is named only where the DNA matches it firmly. Part of the rows lack a size; the others show once, few, many or a class for expanded clones.

TRBV10-2	.	TRBJ2-7	.	CASSERYEQYF	TGCGCCAGCAGTGAGCGGTACGAGCAGTACTTC
TRBV5-1	.	TRBJ2-5	.	CASSFDWVRETQYF	TGCGCCAGCAGCTTCGATTGGGTACGGGAGACCCAGTACTTC
TRBV5-1	.	TRBJ2-2	.	CASSLVRGNTGELFF	TGCGCCAGCAGCTTGGTACGGGGAAACACCGGGGAGCTGTTTTTT
TRBV7-2	.	TRBJ2-3	.	CASSLRPSSTDTQYF	TGTGCCAGCAGCTTAAGGCCATCTAGCACAGATACGCAGTATTTT
TRBV6-6	.	TRBJ2-5	.	CASQVGGSNQETQYF	TGTGCCAGTCAAGTAGGGGGGAGCAACCAAGAGACCCAGTACTTC
TRBV14	.	TRBJ1-2	.	CASSTFPDSGYTF	TGTGCCAGCAGCACCTTCCCTGATAGCGGCTACACCTTC
TRBV7-9	.	TRBJ2-4	.	CASSLGDGQGRAKNIQYF	TGTGCCAGCAGCTTGGGGGATGGGCAGGGTCGGGCCAAAAACATTCAGTACTTC
TRBV19	.	TRBJ2-5	.	CASSIEGAGETQYF	TGTGCCAGTAGTATTGAGGGGGCGGGGGAGACCCAGTACTTC
TRBV25-1	once	TRBJ2-5	TRBD1	CASSGQGENRIGETQYF	TGTGCCAGCAGTGGACAGGGGGAGAACAGAATTGGGGAGACCCAGTACTTC
TRBV6-1	few	TRBJ1-1	TRBD1	CASSERFGTAMNTEAFF	TGTGCCAGCAGTGAAAGGTTTGGGACAGCCATGAACACTGAAGCTTTCTTT
TRBV9	few	TRBJ1-1	.	CASSVGWNTEAFF	TGTGCCAGCAGCGTAGGTTGGAACACTGAAGCTTTCTTT
TRBV7-9	.	TRBJ1-1	.	CASSLAGAGTEAFF	TGTGCCAGCAGCTTAGCGGGGGCTGGGACTGAAGCTTTCTTT
TRBV6-1	once	TRBJ1-5	.	CASSETGSNQPQHF	TGTGCCAGCAGTGAGACAGGCTCCAATCAGCCCCAGCATTTT
TRBV9	.	TRBJ1-6	.	CASSGPRSPLHF	TGTGCCAGCAGCGGTCCCAGGTCACCCCTCCACTTT
TRBV4-1	.	TRBJ1-5	.	CASSQEPSNQPQHF	TGCGCCAGCAGCCAAGAGCCTAGCAATCAGCCCCAGCATTTT
TRBV19	.	TRBJ1-5	.	CASFPRGYSNQPQHF	TGTGCCAGTTTCCCCAGAGGATATAGCAATCAGCCCCAGCATTTT
TRBV19	.	TRBJ1-5	.	CASHEGTSNQPQHF	TGTGCCAGTCACGAGGGGACGAGCAATCAGCCCCAGCATTTT
TRBV6-5	.	TRBJ2-1	TRBD2	CASSPTSGSFPLIF	TGTGCCAGCAGCCCCACTAGCGGGAGTTTCCCTCTGATCTTC
TRBV7-2	few	TRBJ2-3	.	CASSLSYGGGADTDTQYF	TGTGCCAGCAGCTTATCCTACGGAGGAGGGGCCGACACAGATACGCAGTATTTT
TRBV6-5	few	TRBJ1-2	TRBD1	CASSSQGARGYTF	TGTGCCAGCAGTTCCCAGGGGGCGAGGGGCTACACCTTC
TRBV4-1	.	TRBJ1-4	.	CASSGSPGLSEKLFF	TGCGCCAGCAGCGGATCCCCCGGGCTATCTGAAAAACTGTTTTTT
TRBV7-2	.	TRBJ1-5	.	CASSRGGFGQPQHF	TGTGCCAGCAGCCGCGGGGGGTTTGGTCAGCCCCAGCATTTT
TRBV27	.	TRBJ2-1	TRBD2	CASSRGLAGGRYNEQFF	TGTGCCAGCAGCCGTGGACTAGCGGGAGGTCGGTACAATGAGCAGTTCTTC
TRBV10-2	.	TRBJ2-7	.	CATAPPTPSSYEQYF	TGCGCCACAGCACCCCCTACCCCGAGCTCCTACGAGCAGTACTTC
TRBV29-1	.	TRBJ1-1	.	CSVELVWGAGTEAFF	TGCAGCGTTGAATTGGTGTGGGGGGCGGGGACTGAAGCTTTCTTT
TRBV7-6	.	TRBJ2-1	TRBD2	CASSFRAGGQNEQFF	TGTGCCAGCAGCTTCCGAGCGGGAGGGCAGAATGAGCAGTTCTTC
TRBV27	.	TRBJ1-3	TRBD1	CASSSSGTGLRNTIYF	TGTGCCAGCAGTTCATCCGGGACAGGGCTTAGAAACACCATATATTTT